This T cell receptor beta chain was profiled in a study of CXCR3-negative and CXCR3-positive naive CD8 T cells. The CDR3 loop spans 13 amino acids. Germline CDR1 DFQATT, CDR2 SNEGSKA (reference sequence). In preparing the TRB cDNA libraries, 5' RACE with UMI labels was used. From the 5' RACE reads, TCRdb lists one entry per CDR3 protein and no DNA. The listing records 130,000 or so distinct CDR3 sequences. The sequencing sample was made of naive CXCR3- CD8+ T cells from blood. This sample's subset: CD45RO-CCR7+CD27+CD95- naive CD8+ T cells lacking CXCR3 (TNR3-). This chain joins TRBV20-1 and TRBJ2-7. The source is a human donor in good health. Some clones in this sample may be carry-over from other donors' samples. This CDR3 reads CSARLASSYEQYF.